This TCR beta chain is drawn from a study of blood T cell repertoires in COVID-19. Profiling relied on immunoSEQ multiplex PCR, and the TCRdb table lists in-frame clones only, not all of them. The sample records some 330,000 clones, around nine tenths being singletons. Trimming left V 8 bases short and J 4 bases short, with 11 bases between. The CDR3 is 12 amino acids. Germline assignment: CDR1 MRHNA and CDR2 SNTAGT. Sample: PBMCs or T cells enriched from blood (not recorded which). This clonotype originated in a man aged 25 to 45 who had recovered from COVID-19. This chain joins TRBV6-4 and TRBJ1-1; tentative D call: TRBD1 (6 bases). The CDR3 bases are TGTGCCAGCGGGACACCGTTCACTGAAGCTTTCTTT. Translated, it gives CASGTPFTEAFF.